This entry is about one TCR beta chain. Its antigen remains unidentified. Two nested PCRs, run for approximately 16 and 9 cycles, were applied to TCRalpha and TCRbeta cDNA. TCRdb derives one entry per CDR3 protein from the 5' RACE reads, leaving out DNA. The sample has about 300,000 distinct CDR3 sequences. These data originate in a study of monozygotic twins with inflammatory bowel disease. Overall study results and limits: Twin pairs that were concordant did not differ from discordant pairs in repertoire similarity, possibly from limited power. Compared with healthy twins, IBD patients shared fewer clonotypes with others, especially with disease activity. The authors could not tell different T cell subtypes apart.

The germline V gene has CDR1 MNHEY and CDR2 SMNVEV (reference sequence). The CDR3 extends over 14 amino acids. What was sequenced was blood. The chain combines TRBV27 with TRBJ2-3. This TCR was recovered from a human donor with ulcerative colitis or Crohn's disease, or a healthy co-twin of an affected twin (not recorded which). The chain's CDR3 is CASSLSDYTDTQYF.